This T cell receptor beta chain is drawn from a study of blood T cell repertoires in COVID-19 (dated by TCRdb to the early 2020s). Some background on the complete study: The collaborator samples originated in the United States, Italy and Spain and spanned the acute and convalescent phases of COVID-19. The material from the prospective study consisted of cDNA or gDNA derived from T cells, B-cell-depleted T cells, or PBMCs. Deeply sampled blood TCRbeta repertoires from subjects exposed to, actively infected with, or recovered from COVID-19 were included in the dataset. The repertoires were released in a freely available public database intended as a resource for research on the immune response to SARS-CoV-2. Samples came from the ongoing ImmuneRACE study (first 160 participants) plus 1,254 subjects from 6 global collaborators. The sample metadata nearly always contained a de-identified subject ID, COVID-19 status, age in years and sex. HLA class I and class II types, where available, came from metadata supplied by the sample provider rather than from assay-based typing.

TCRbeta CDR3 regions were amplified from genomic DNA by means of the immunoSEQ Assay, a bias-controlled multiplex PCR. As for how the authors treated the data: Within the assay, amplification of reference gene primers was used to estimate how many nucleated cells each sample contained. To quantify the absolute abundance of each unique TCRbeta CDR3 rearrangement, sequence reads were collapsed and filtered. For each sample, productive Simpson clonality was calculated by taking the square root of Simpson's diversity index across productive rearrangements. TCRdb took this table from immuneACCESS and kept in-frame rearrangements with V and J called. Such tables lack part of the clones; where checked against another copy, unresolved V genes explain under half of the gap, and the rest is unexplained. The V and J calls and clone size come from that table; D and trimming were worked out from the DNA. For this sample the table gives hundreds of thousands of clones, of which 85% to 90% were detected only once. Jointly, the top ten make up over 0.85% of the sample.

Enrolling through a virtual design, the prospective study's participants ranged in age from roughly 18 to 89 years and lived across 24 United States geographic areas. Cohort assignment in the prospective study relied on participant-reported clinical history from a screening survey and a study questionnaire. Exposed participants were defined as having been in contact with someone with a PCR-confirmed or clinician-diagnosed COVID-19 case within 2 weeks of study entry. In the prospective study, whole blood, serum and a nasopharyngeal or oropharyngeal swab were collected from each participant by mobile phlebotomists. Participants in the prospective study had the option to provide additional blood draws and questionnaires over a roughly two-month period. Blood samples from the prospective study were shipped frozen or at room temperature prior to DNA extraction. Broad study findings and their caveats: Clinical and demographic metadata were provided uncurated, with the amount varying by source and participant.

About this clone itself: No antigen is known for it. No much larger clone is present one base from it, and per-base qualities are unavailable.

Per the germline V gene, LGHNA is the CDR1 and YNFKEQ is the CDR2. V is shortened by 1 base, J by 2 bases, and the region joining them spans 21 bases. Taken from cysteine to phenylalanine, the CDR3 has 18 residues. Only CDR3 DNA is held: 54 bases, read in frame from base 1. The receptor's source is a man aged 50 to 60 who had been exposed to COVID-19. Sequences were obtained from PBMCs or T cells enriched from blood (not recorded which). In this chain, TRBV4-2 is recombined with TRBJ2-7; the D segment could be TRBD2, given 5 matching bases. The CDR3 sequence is CASSQGGIGHRAPYEQYF. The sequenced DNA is TGTGCCAGCAGCCAAGGAGGGATCGGGCACCGAGCCCCCTACGAGCAGTACTTC.